This T cell receptor (beta chain) was profiled in a study of blood T cell repertoires in COVID-19. Study information: The analysed material was cDNA or gDNA that came from T cells, B-cell-depleted T cells, or PBMCs.

Some clones are missing from TCRdb's copy, which holds only in-frame ones; the method was immunoSEQ multiplex PCR. Here the sample spans more than 35,000 clones, approximately 88% being singletons. V was cut by 0 bases and J by 0 bases, with 18 bases left in between. Germline loops: CDR1 MGHRA, CDR2 YSYEKL. This CDR3 has 19 residues. The material sequenced was peripheral blood. The receptor was derived from a man between 50 and 59 years old with active or convalescent COVID-19. This sequence joins TRBV4-1 and TRBJ2-1; D is undetermined. The CDR3 reads CASSQDLPRVVSSYNEQFF. Written as DNA, the CDR3 is TGCGCCAGCAGCCAAGATCTACCTCGGGTCGTGAGCTCCTACAATGAGCAGTTCTTC.